A selection of T cell receptor beta chains follows, all from one sample in a study of regulatory T cells in long-lasting Graves disease. TCRdb re-analysed the multiplex PCR reads in MiXCR, keeping a single row per CDR3 protein. The sample contains a few hundred thousand distinct CDR3 sequences, around 15% of which appear only once. The sample was also reused in another study, on T cells in Graves' hyperthyroidism and ophthalmopathy.

The sample consisted of peripheral blood mononuclear cells (PBMCs), taken at new diagnosis, from a patient treated with antithyroid drugs. The receptors originated from a woman aged 45-65 years with Graves disease. The CDR3 runs from the conserved cysteine through the conserved F or W. Each record gives: V gene, J gene, CDR3 protein.

v_gene: TRBV5-1; j_gene: TRBJ2-3; CDR3aa: CASRQGAADTQYF
v_gene: TRBV6-9; j_gene: TRBJ1-5; CDR3aa: CASSYWGQGAKQVDQPQHF
v_gene: TRBV6-2/TRBV6-3; j_gene: TRBJ2-6; CDR3aa: CASSYNDRVGANVLTF
v_gene: TRBV5-8; j_gene: TRBJ2-1; CDR3aa: CASSLATRSTYNEQFF
v_gene: TRBV18; j_gene: TRBJ2-3; CDR3aa: CASSPAGVTDTQYF
v_gene: TRBV6-2/TRBV6-3; j_gene: TRBJ2-2; CDR3aa: CASYRQGTGELFF
v_gene: TRBV25-1; j_gene: TRBJ2-3; CDR3aa: CASSESAHTDTQYF
v_gene: TRBV12-3/TRBV12-4; j_gene: TRBJ1-4; CDR3aa: CASRPGFTTNEKLFF
v_gene: TRBV6-1; j_gene: TRBJ2-1; CDR3aa: CASSEGKGLAGVHEQFF
v_gene: TRBV30; j_gene: TRBJ2-3; CDR3aa: CAWNAFSTDTQYF
v_gene: TRBV10-3; j_gene: .; CDR3aa: CAISEFNRGKETQYF
v_gene: TRBV7-6; j_gene: TRBJ2-1; CDR3aa: CASSPIRTSGILYEQFF
v_gene: TRBV28; j_gene: TRBJ1-5; CDR3aa: CASIQGGDQPQHF
v_gene: TRBV29-1; j_gene: TRBJ2-2; CDR3aa: CSVESDGGELFF
v_gene: TRBV7-6; j_gene: TRBJ2-2; CDR3aa: CASSLASVTGELFF
v_gene: TRBV10-3; j_gene: TRBJ2-6; CDR3aa: CAIRGQLGPLPRANVLTF
v_gene: TRBV7-2; j_gene: TRBJ2-1; CDR3aa: CASSSRLAGGTPTYNEQFF
v_gene: TRBV5-1; j_gene: TRBJ2-7; CDR3aa: CASSKEGSGTYEQYF
v_gene: TRBV20-1; j_gene: TRBJ2-7; CDR3aa: CSARGDRDSYEQYF
v_gene: TRBV7-9; j_gene: TRBJ2-7; CDR3aa: CASSLGDRGWYEQYF
v_gene: TRBV20-1; j_gene: TRBJ1-5; CDR3aa: CSARGIQGNQPQHF
v_gene: TRBV9; j_gene: TRBJ2-1; CDR3aa: CASSVALPSIRSYNEQFF
v_gene: TRBV2; j_gene: TRBJ1-1; CDR3aa: CASQTNTEAFF
v_gene: TRBV7-3; j_gene: TRBJ2-7; CDR3aa: CASGHRQGTNEQYF
v_gene: TRBV7-7; j_gene: TRBJ2-3; CDR3aa: CASSRFMPGTSGRAVHTDTQYF
v_gene: TRBV12-3/TRBV12-4; j_gene: TRBJ2-2; CDR3aa: CASSSSGTNTGELFF
v_gene: TRBV4-1; j_gene: TRBJ2-7; CDR3aa: CASSQEFVNSYEQYF
v_gene: TRBV30; j_gene: TRBJ2-1; CDR3aa: CAWSVRGGAYNEQFF
v_gene: TRBV4-2; j_gene: TRBJ1-2; CDR3aa: CASSHLTPIYGYTF
v_gene: TRBV19; j_gene: TRBJ1-5; CDR3aa: CASSMWSGNQPQHF
v_gene: TRBV20-1; j_gene: TRBJ1-5; CDR3aa: CSARRRTDQPQHF
v_gene: TRBV27; j_gene: TRBJ2-1; CDR3aa: CASSPQAPGNEQFF
v_gene: TRBV10-2; j_gene: TRBJ2-7; CDR3aa: CASSVTGVTISYEQYF
v_gene: TRBV12-3/TRBV12-4; j_gene: TRBJ2-1; CDR3aa: CASSLPESSYNEQFF
v_gene: TRBV29-1; j_gene: TRBJ1-2; CDR3aa: CSGQQGHGYTF
v_gene: TRBV7-9; j_gene: TRBJ2-7; CDR3aa: CASSLAQNPYEQYF
v_gene: TRBV5-1; j_gene: TRBJ2-1; CDR3aa: CASSERRTSGRASGSYNEQFF
v_gene: TRBV5-1; j_gene: TRBJ2-3; CDR3aa: CASSAPGLAGITDTQYF
v_gene: TRBV28; j_gene: TRBJ2-7; CDR3aa: CASSLTGTGALEQYF
v_gene: TRBV5-1; j_gene: TRBJ2-7; CDR3aa: CASSLITDRGPYSPYEQYF
v_gene: TRBV12-3/TRBV12-4; j_gene: TRBJ2-7; CDR3aa: CASSPDVGEQYF
v_gene: TRBV12-3/TRBV12-4; j_gene: TRBJ1-5; CDR3aa: CASKFRTNQPQHF
v_gene: TRBV30; j_gene: TRBJ2-1; CDR3aa: CAWDPGTGVYNEQFF
v_gene: TRBV18; j_gene: TRBJ2-1; CDR3aa: CASSPAGLAGGNEQFF
v_gene: TRBV2; j_gene: TRBJ1-5; CDR3aa: CASRSTGTSDQPQHF
v_gene: TRBV6-5; j_gene: TRBJ2-2; CDR3aa: CASSYGSWGGELFF